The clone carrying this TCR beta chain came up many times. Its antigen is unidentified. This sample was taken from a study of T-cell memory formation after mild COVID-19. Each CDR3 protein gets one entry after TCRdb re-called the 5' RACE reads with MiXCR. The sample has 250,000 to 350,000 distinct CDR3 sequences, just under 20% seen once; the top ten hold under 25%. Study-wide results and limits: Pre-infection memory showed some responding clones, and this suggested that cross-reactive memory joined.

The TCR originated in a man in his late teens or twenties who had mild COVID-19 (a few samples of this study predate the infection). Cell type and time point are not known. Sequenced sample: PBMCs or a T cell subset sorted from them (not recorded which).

The CDR3: CATTGDGYFSTDTQYF. The CDR3 DNA reads TGCGCCACCACCGGGGACGGGTACTTCAGCACAGATACGCAGTATTTT. This chain links TRBV4-1 with TRBJ2-3; either TRBD1 or TRBD2 may fit D (5 bases each). CDR1 and CDR2 from the germline V gene are MGHRA and YSYEKL. Trimming pared 10 bases from V and 0 bases from J, leaving 20 bases between. The CDR3 contains 16 residues.